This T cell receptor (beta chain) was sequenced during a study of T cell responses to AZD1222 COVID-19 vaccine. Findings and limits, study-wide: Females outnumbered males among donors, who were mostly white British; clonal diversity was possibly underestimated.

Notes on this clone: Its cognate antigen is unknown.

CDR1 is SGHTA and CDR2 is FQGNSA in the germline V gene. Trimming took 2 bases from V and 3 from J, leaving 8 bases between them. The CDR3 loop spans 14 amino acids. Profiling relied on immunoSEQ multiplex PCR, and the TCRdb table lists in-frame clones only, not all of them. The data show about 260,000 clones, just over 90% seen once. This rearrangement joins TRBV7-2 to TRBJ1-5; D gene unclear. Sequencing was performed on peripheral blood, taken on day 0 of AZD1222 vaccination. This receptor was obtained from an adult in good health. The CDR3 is CASSLIRDNQPQHF. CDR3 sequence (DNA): TGTGCCAGCAGCTTAATTCGGGACAATCAGCCCCAGCATTTT.